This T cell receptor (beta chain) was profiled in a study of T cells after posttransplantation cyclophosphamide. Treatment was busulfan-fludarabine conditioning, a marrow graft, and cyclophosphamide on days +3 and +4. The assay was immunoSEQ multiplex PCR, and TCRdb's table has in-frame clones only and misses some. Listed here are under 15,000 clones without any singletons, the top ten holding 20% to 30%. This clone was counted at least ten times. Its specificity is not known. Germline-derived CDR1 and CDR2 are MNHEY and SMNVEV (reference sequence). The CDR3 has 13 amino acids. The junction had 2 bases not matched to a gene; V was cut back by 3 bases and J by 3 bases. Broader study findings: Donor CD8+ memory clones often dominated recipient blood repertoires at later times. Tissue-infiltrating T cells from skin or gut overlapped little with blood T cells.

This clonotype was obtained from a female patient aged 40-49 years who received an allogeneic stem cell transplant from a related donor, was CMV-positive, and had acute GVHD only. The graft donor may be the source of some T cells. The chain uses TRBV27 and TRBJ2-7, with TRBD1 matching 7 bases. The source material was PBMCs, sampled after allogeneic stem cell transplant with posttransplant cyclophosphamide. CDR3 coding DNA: TGTGCCAGCAGTTTGGGGGACAGCTACGAGCAGTACTTC. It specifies CASSLGDSYEQYF.